This T cell receptor (beta chain) was sequenced in a study of T cells and Merkel cell carcinoma outcomes. Study-level results: Repertoire plus T-cell density reportedly predicted Merkel cell carcinoma outcomes.

As regards this clone: The antigen remains undetermined.

Sequenced by immunoSEQ multiplex PCR; TCRdb stores in-frame clones only, minus some. The table records about 15,000 clones, over 80% of them present only once. V lost 1 base to trimming and J lost 4 bases; unmatched junction nucleotides: 14. The CDR3 sequence is 18 residues long. Germline V lookup: CDR1 LGHNA, CDR2 YNFKEQ. The chain is built from TRBV4-2 and TRBJ2-3, with 7 positions matching TRBD2. This TCR came from a human donor with Merkel cell carcinoma. The sample taken for sequencing was tumor tissue from Merkel cell carcinoma. CDR3 protein: CASSQVGIRGSWADTQYF. The CDR3 DNA reads as TGTGCCAGCAGCCAAGTTGGGATTCGCGGGAGTTGGGCAGATACGCAGTATTTT.